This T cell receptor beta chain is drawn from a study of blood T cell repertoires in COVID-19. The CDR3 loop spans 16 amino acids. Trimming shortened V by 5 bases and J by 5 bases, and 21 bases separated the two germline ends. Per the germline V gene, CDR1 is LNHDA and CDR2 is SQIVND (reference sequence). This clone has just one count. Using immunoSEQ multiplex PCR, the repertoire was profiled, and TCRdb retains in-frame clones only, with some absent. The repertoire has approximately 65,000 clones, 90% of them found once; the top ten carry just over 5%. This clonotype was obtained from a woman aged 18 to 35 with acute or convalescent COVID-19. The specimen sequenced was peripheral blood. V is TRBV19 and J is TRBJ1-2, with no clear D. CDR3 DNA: TGTGCCAGTAGTGGAAGTCAGGTGTTCGAGCTTTATGGCTACACCTTC. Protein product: CASSGSQVFELYGYTF.